Given below is one T cell receptor (beta chain) in context. The data derive from a study of blood T cell repertoires in COVID-19. The CDR3 is 15 residues long. The junction had 1 base not matched to a gene; V was cut back by 4 bases and J by 0 bases. Germline V gene lookup returns CDR1 KGHDR and CDR2 SFDVKD. Original processing notes: Amplification of reference gene primers provided the estimated nucleated cell counts. Sequencing was performed with immunoSEQ multiplex PCR; in TCRdb, only in-frame clones are kept and a portion is missing. The DNA gave D and trimming, while V, J and clone size come from that table. The data show approximately 340,000 clones, with around 82% seen just once and approximately 3% held by the top ten.

The sequence was obtained from a man between 25 and 39 years old with active or convalescent COVID-19. Sequencing was carried out using peripheral blood. V is TRBV24-1 and J is TRBJ2-1; 8 bases align to TRBD2. CDR3 coding DNA: TGTGCCACCAGTGACCGGGGGGGCTCCTACAATGAGCAGTTCTTC. This codes for CATSDRGGSYNEQFF.